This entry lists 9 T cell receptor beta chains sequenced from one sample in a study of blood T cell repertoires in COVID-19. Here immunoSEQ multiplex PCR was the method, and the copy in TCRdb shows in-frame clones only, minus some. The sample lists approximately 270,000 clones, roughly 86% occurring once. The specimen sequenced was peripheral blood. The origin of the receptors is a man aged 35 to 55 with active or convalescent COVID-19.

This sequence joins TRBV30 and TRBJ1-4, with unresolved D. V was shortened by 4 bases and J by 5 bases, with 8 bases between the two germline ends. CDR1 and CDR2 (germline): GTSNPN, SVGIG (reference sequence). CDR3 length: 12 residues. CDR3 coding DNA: TGTGCCTGGACAGCGCAGAATGAAAAACTGTTTTTT. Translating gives CAWTAQNEKLFF.

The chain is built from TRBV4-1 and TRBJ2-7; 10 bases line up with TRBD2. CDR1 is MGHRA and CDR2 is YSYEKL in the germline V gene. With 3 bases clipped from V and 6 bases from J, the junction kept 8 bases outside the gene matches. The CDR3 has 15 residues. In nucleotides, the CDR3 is TGCGCCAGCAGCCAGGCCGGGACTAGCGAAGGCGAGCAGTACTTC. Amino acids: CASSQAGTSEGEQYF.

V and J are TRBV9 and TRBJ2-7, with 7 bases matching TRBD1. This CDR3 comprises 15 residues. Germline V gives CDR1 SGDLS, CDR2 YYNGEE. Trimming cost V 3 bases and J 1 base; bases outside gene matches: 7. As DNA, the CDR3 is TGTGCCAGCAGCGCGGAGACAGGGCCGTCCTACGAGCAGTACTTC. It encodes CASSAETGPSYEQYF.

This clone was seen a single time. The CDR3: CAWSVLGGQGLEQYF. CDR3 DNA: TGTGCCTGGAGTGTACTGGGGGGACAGGGCTTAGAGCAGTACTTC. V usage is TRBV30 and J usage is TRBJ2-7; the match to TRBD1 covers 9 bases. Germline V gene data show CDR1 as GTSNPN and CDR2 as SVGIG (reference sequence). The CDR3 sequence is 15 residues long. V trimming: 0 bases; J trimming: 7 bases; junction bases outside the gene matches: 10.

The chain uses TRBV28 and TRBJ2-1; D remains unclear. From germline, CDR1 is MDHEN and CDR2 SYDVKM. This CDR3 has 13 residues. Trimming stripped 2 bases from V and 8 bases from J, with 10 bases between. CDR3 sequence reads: CASSLGSLDEQFF. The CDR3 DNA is TGTGCCAGCAGTTTAGGCAGTCTCGATGAGCAGTTCTTC.

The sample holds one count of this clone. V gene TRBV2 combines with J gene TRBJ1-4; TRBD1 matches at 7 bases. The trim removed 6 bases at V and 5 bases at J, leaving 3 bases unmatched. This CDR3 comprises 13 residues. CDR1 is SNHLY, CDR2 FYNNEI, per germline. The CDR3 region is CASRRGQNEKLFF. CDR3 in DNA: TGTGCCAGCAGAAGGGGGCAAAATGAAAAACTGTTTTTT.

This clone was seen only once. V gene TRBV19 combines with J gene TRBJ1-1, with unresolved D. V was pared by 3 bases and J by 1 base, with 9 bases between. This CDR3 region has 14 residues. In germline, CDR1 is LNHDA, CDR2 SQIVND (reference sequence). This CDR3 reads CASSIAGGNTEAFF. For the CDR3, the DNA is TGTGCCAGTAGTATTGCCGGAGGGAACACTGAAGCTTTCTTT.

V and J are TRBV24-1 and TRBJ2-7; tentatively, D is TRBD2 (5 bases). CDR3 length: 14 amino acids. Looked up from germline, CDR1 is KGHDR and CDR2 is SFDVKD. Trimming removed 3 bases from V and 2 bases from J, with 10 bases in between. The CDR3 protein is CATSDKGRTYEQYF. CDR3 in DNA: TGTGCCACCAGTGATAAAGGGAGAACCTACGAGCAGTACTTC.

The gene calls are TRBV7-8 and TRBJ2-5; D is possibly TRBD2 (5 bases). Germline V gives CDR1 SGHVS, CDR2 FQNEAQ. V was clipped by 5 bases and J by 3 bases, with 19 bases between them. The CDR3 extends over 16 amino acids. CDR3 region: CASSLRTLSVEETQYF. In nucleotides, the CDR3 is TGTGCCAGCAGCCTTCGGACTCTTTCCGTTGAAGAGACCCAGTACTTC.